Listed below are T cell receptor beta chains from one sample, sequenced in a study of T cell repertoires in cytomegalovirus infection. TCRdb re-called the reads with MiXCR, one entry per CDR3 protein. In the table there are around 130,000 distinct CDR3 sequences, about 10% of which are singletons. The specimen sequenced was PBMCs. These receptors originate from a human donor in good health (CMV status not recorded). Some clones in this sample may be carry-over from other donors' samples. Each CDR3 is given with its conserved first and last residue. D genes are given only for firm matches. Size values are once, few and many counts, or a class for expanded clones, and some rows have none.

J | D | size | V | DNA | CDR3
TRBJ1-2 | . | many | TRBV19 | TGTGCCAGTAGCGAGCTTAACTATGGCTACACCTTC | CASSELNYGYTF
TRBJ2-2 | . | . | TRBV2 | TGTGCCAGCAGGTACAGCCCCCACACCGGGGAGCTGTTTTTT | CASRYSPHTGELFF
TRBJ2-5 | TRBD2 | many | TRBV6-5 | TGTGCCAGCAGTTACTCTAGCGGGGACCAAGAGACCCAGTACTTC | CASSYSSGDQETQYF
TRBJ2-5 | TRBD1 | many | TRBV19 | TGTGCCAGTAGAAAAACAGGGGAACAAGAGACCCAGTACTTC | CASRKTGEQETQYF
TRBJ2-3 | . | many | TRBV11-2 | TGTGCCAGCATCACTGGTCTAGCATCTAGCACAGATACGCAGTATTTT | CASITGLASSTDTQYF
TRBJ2-1 | TRBD1 | many | TRBV12-3/TRBV12-4 | TGTGCCAGCGCTACCGGGACAGGGGCCTCCAATGAGCAGTTCTTC | CASATGTGASNEQFF
TRBJ2-3 | . | many | TRBV5-4 | TGTGCCAGCAGCTTCGGACAGACGGAAACACATACGCAGTATTTT | CASSFGQTETHTQYF
TRBJ2-7 | . | . | TRBV15 | TGTGCCACCAGCAGATCAGCCGGGACCGTAACTCCCTACGAGCAGTACTTC | CATSRSAGTVTPYEQYF
TRBJ1-4 | TRBD1 | many | TRBV20-1 | TGCAGTGCTAGTGGTGGGACAGGGCCCTCTAATGAAAAACTGTTTTTT | CSASGGTGPSNEKLFF
TRBJ2-3 | TRBD2 | many | TRBV12-3/TRBV12-4 | TGTGCCAGCAGTGTTAGCGGGGGCGCCGCACAAGGTACGCAGTATTTT | CASSVSGGAAQGTQYF
TRBJ1-3 | . | many | TRBV7-2 | TGTGCCAGCAGCTTAGGGGAGGCGTTACTCTCTGGAAACACCATATATTTT | CASSLGEALLSGNTIYF
TRBJ2-5 | TRBD2 | many | TRBV20-1 | TGCAGTGCTAGTTCTCTAGCGGGTTGGCTAGGGGAGACCCAGTACTTC | CSASSLAGWLGETQYF
TRBJ2-2 | TRBD2 | few | TRBV7-2 | TGTGCCAGCACCGTGCTGGGGGGGTACACCGGGGAGCTGTTTTTT | CASTVLGGYTGELFF
TRBJ2-7 | . | many | TRBV6-2/TRBV6-3 | TGTGCCAGCAGCCCTCCCGGGCCGGGGATGGTCTACGAGCAGTACTTC | CASSPPGPGMVYEQYF
TRBJ1-2 | TRBD1 | many | TRBV20-1 | TGCAGTGCTAGAAGCCCGCAGGGGGCGGTAGAGGGAGGCTACACCTTC | CSARSPQGAVEGGYTF
TRBJ2-7 | . | many | TRBV25-1 | TGTGCCAGCAGGGATGGGGTAGCCTACGAGCAGTACTTC | CASRDGVAYEQYF
TRBJ2-3 | TRBD2 | many | TRBV7-2 | TGTGCCAGCAGCTTAGTAGCGGGAACCACAGATACGCAGTATTTT | CASSLVAGTTDTQYF
TRBJ1-1 | TRBD1 | many | TRBV12-3/TRBV12-4 | TGTGCCAGCAGTCAGACCGGACAGGGGGGCGCGGAAGCTTTCTTT | CASSQTGQGGAEAFF
TRBJ2-5 | TRBD2 | many | TRBV2 | TGTGCCACCGGGGGGGGGACACAAGAGACCCAGTACTTC | CATGGGTQETQYF
TRBJ2-2 | . | many | TRBV4-2 | TGTGCCAGCAGCCAAGATACCCAATCAGTCGGGGAGCTGTTTTTT | CASSQDTQSVGELFF
TRBJ1-4 | TRBD1 | many | TRBV2 | TGTGCCAGCAGCAGGGACAGCTCATCTAATGAAAAACTGTTTTTT | CASSRDSSSNEKLFF
TRBJ2-1 | . | . | TRBV20-1 | TGCAGTGCTAGGACGAATGAGCAGTTCTTC | CSARTNEQFF
TRBJ2-6 | . | . | TRBV9 | TGTGCCAGCAGCAAGAGGTCCAGCTCTGGGGCCAACGTCCTGACTTTC | CASSKRSSSGANVLTF
TRBJ2-7 | TRBD2 | . | TRBV11-1 | TGTGCCAGCAGCACTTCGGGGGGGCAGTACGAGCAGTACTTC | CASSTSGGQYEQYF
TRBJ1-2 | . | many | TRBV2 | TGTGCCAGCAGAGAACAGGTCGGCGGCTATGGCTACACCTTC | CASREQVGGYGYTF
TRBJ2-3 | . | few | TRBV24-1 | TGTGCCACCAGTGATCGGACTGGGCTCACAGATACGCAGTATTTT | CATSDRTGLTDTQYF
TRBJ2-3 | TRBD2 | few | TRBV3-1 | TGTGCCAGCAGCCATACCCGGGACTACACAGATACGCAGTATTTT | CASSHTRDYTDTQYF
TRBJ2-2 | . | many | TRBV7-9 | TGTGCCAGCACCCGAGGCGGGGAGCTGTTTTTT | CASTRGGELFF
TRBJ1-2 | . | many | TRBV7-2 | TGTGCCAGCAGCTCGGTGTTCGGGCTTGACTATGGCTACACCTTC | CASSSVFGLDYGYTF
TRBJ2-5 | TRBD2 | many | TRBV28 | TGTGCCAGCAGCTCGACTAGCGGGGGGTTTTTTGGGGAGACCCAGTACTTC | CASSSTSGGFFGETQYF
TRBJ1-1 | . | many | TRBV7-2 | TGTGCCAGTACCTTAGAGGTAGACACTGAAGCTTTCTTT | CASTLEVDTEAFF
TRBJ1-5 | . | . | TRBV20-1 | TGCAGTGCTGCCCTGGGGGCCGGTAGCAATCAGCCCCAGCATTTT | CSAALGAGSNQPQHF